Below are 22 T cell receptor beta chains sequenced from a single sample in a study of blood T cell repertoires in COVID-19. Only in-frame clones appear in the TCRdb table, and some are missing; sequencing was by immunoSEQ multiplex PCR. The sample gives about 210,000 clones, roughly 86% of which show up once; 7.6% is in the top ten. The sequencing input was peripheral blood. Source of these receptors: a woman aged 50 to 60 with active or convalescent COVID-19.

This rearrangement joins TRBV6-2 or TRBV6-3 to TRBJ1-1; 9 nucleotides align to TRBD1. V shed 2 bases, J shed 0 bases, and the junction held 1 base outside the gene matches. The CDR3 is made up of 15 amino acids. Germline V gene sequence: CDR1 MNHEY, CDR2 SVGEGT. CDR3 protein: CASSYRTGVNTEAFF. The CDR3 nucleotides are TGTGCCAGCAGTTACCGGACAGGGGTGAACACTGAAGCTTTCTTT.

This clone was found a few times. The CDR3 reads CASSLRGKEETQYF. In nucleotides, the CDR3 is TGTGCCAGCAGCTTACGGGGGAAGGAGGAGACCCAGTACTTC. V usage is TRBV11-3 and J usage is TRBJ2-5, with D tentatively TRBD2 (6 bases). The CDR3 sequence is 14 residues long. Trimming removed 2 bases from V and 5 bases from J, with 12 bases in between. Germline V gene lookup returns CDR1 SGHNT and CDR2 YENEEA.

This clone occurred once. The J gene is TRBJ2-1, the V gene TRBV20-1; the D is unclear. This CDR3 comprises 11 residues. The V end lost 0 bases, the J end lost 10 bases, and 7 bases lay between the germline ends. Germline V gene sequence: CDR1 DFQATT, CDR2 SNEGSKA (reference sequence). For the CDR3, the DNA is TGCAGTGCTAGAGATTGGAGCGAGCAGTTCTTC. This gives the protein CSARDWSEQFF.

J is TRBJ2-5 and V is TRBV2, with 11 bases aligning to TRBD1. The CDR3 runs 17 residues. Germline V gene data show CDR1 as SNHLY and CDR2 as FYNNEI. V gave up 2 bases and J gave up 2 bases; unmatched junction bases: 7. The CDR3 DNA reads TGTGCCAGCAGTGAAAGCCTTGGGACAGGGGGGCAAGAGACCCAGTACTTC. Protein sequence: CASSESLGTGGQETQYF. The full variable domain, its missing parts supplied by reference TRBV2 and TRBJ2-5, is EPEVTQTPSHQVTQMGQEVILRCVPISNHLYFYWYRQILGQKVEFLVSFYNNEISEKSEIFDDQFSVERPDGSNFTLKIRSTKLEDSAMYFCASSESLGTGGQETQYFGPGTRLLVL.

The chain links TRBV18 to TRBJ2-3; 8 bases map to TRBD2. V was clipped by 6 bases and J by 6 bases; unmatched bases: 8. In germline, CDR1 is KGHSH, CDR2 LQKENI. The length of the CDR3 is 14 residues. The CDR3 spells CASSPTGGKDTQYF. The CDR3 DNA reads as TGTGCCAGCTCTCCAACGGGAGGGAAGGATACGCAGTATTTT.

The rearrangement uses TRBV3-1 (or the pseudogene TRBV3-2) and TRBJ2-1; 11 bases fit TRBD2. The ends lost 4 bases at V and 5 bases at J; junction bases unmatched: 13. The CDR3 runs 18 residues. Per germline, CDR1 LGHDT and CDR2 YNNKEL (reference sequence). Written as DNA, the CDR3 is TGTGCCAGCAGCCCCTCGGGGGGCGGACTAGCGGGCCACAATGAGCAGTTCTTC. Translation: CASSPSGGGLAGHNEQFF.

This sequence joins TRBV29-1 and TRBJ2-3; no clear D gene. CDR1 and CDR2 from the germline V gene are SQVTM and ANQGSEA. V gave up 6 bases and J gave up 4 bases, with 14 bases separating them. CDR3 length equals 13 residues. The CDR3 region has the DNA TGCAGCGTCCAATCGAGGAAGTCAGATACGCAGTATTTT. Protein: CSVQSRKSDTQYF.

The rearrangement uses TRBV18 and TRBJ2-1; 10 nucleotides agree with TRBD1. The CDR3 totals 14 residues. Germline V CDR1 and CDR2: KGHSH, LQKENI. The J segment lost 10 bases and the V segment lost 9 bases, leaving 12 bases of the junction unmatched. CDR3 in DNA: TGTGCCAGTCACCGGGACAGGGGCCTTGGGGAGCAGTTCTTC. It codes for CASHRDRGLGEQFF. Variable domain in full (rest from reference TRBV18 and TRBJ2-1): NAGVMQNPRHLVRRRGQEARLRCSPMKGHSHVYWYRQLPEEGLKFMVYLQKENIIDESGMPKERFSAEFPKEGPSILRIQQVVRGDSAAYFCASHRDRGLGEQFFGPGTRLTVL.

The chain links TRBV6-5 to TRBJ1-1; the match to TRBD1 covers 11 bases. CDR1 and CDR2 from the germline V gene are MNHEY and SVGAGI. The CDR3 is 15 amino acids. After removal of 0 bases from V and 4 bases from J, the junction contained 1 base not matched to a gene. CDR3 nucleotides: TGTGCCAGCAGTTACTCGGGACAGGGGGGCACTGAAGCTTTCTTT. Translation: CASSYSGQGGTEAFF.

The V and J genes are TRBV3-1 (or the pseudogene TRBV3-2) and TRBJ1-3; D not resolved. Trimming took off 3 bases at V and 3 bases at J, with 6 bases between the two ends. The CDR3 spans 13 residues. Germline CDR1 and CDR2: LGHDT and YNNKEL (reference sequence). As DNA, the CDR3 is TGTGCCAGCAGCCAGAGGGATGGAAACACCATATATTTT. Encoded protein: CASSQRDGNTIYF.

This clone was observed a single time. This chain links TRBV25-1 with TRBJ2-3, with 7 positions matching TRBD1. Germline V CDR1 and CDR2: MGHDK, SYGVNS. The V segment lost 6 bases and the J segment 0 bases; nucleotides outside the gene matches: 3. This CDR3 contains 14 residues. In nucleotides, the CDR3 is TGTGCCAGCAGAAGGACAGGTAGCACAGATACGCAGTATTTT. Translation gives CASRRTGSTDTQYF.

The chain uses TRBV27 and TRBJ2-2, with 12 bases lining up with TRBD2. CDR1 is MNHEY, CDR2 SMNVEV, per germline (reference sequence). Trimming at V came to 5 bases and at J to 1 base, leaving 5 bases not matched to a gene. The CDR3 is made up of 17 amino acids. CDR3 sequence: CASSPGTSGRNTGELFF. CDR3 in DNA: TGTGCCAGCAGTCCCGGGACTAGCGGGCGGAACACCGGGGAGCTGTTTTTT.

The chain is built from TRBV19 and TRBJ2-1; TRBD2 agrees at 11 bases. From germline, CDR1 is LNHDA and CDR2 SQIVND (reference sequence). The CDR3 is 17 residues long. J lost 6 bases, V lost 3 bases, and 10 bases had no gene match. The DNA of the CDR3 is TGTGCCAGTAGTATCTTAGCGCTCGGACTAGCGGGCAATGAGCAGTTCTTC. Translating gives CASSILALGLAGNEQFF.

This sequence joins TRBV27 and TRBJ1-2; 8 bases are a match to TRBD1. J was trimmed by 4 bases and V by 5 bases; bases with no gene match: 12. CDR1 and CDR2 (germline): MNHEY, SMNVEV (reference sequence). CDR3 length equals 16 residues. The CDR3 protein is CASSLTGTGLTYGYTF. CDR3 bases: TGTGCCAGCAGTCTCACCGGGACAGGCCTCACCTATGGCTACACCTTC.

This clone came up once. A much larger clone differs from this one at a single base, so this may be a read error. The J gene is TRBJ1-1, the V gene TRBV6-2 or TRBV6-3; D might be TRBD1 (5 bases). The CDR3 sequence is 13 residues long. Trimming cost V 2 bases and J 1 base, with 5 bases left between them. The germline V gene has CDR1 MNHEY and CDR2 SVGEGT. In DNA form, the CDR3 reads TGTGCCAGCAGTTACCAGGGGAACACTGAAGCTTTCTTT. Translation: CASSYQGNTEAFF.

V gene TRBV5-5 combines with J gene TRBJ2-7; maybe TRBD2 (6 bases). The CDR3 is 17 residues long. Germline CDR1 reads SGHKS; CDR2 reads YYEKEE (reference sequence). V was pared by 1 base and J by 6 bases, with 23 bases between. DNA of the CDR3: TGTGCCAGCAGCTTGTGGGGTTGGGGGGAGATGGGACTCGAGCAGTACTTC. Its translation is CASSLWGWGEMGLEQYF.

The chain employs TRBV7-3 and TRBJ2-1; possibly TRBD2 for D (6 bases). Germline loops: CDR1 SGHTA, CDR2 FQGTGA. This CDR3 has 15 amino acids. Trimming cost V 0 bases and J 5 bases, with 11 bases left between them. In DNA form, the CDR3 reads TGTGCCAGCAGCTTAACCCGGGAGCCCCACAATGAGCAGTTCTTC. Amino acids: CASSLTREPHNEQFF.

The chain carries TRBV19 and TRBJ1-2; D is unresolved. This CDR3 is built from 12 residues. V was clipped by 6 bases and J by 8 bases, with 13 bases between them. Germline lookup yields CDR1 LNHDA and CDR2 SQIVND (reference sequence). Written as DNA, the CDR3 is TGTGCCAGTAGACAGCACCCGGGGGGCTACACCTTC. Translating gives CASRQHPGGYTF.

This rearrangement joins TRBV21-1 to TRBJ2-5; whether TRBD2, the table's D call, matches the DNA was not checked. TRBV21-1 is noted as a pseudogene. This CDR3 comprises 16 residues. The CDR3 bases are TGTGCCAGCAGCTCCCGACTAGCGGGGGCCCAAGAGACCCAGTACTTC. This translates into CASSSRLAGAQETQYF.

The chain combines TRBV5-1 with TRBJ1-2, with a possible D match to TRBD1 (5 bases). The CDR3 contains 14 residues. Germline CDR1 reads SGHRS; CDR2 reads YFSETQ. Trimming pared 4 bases from V and 0 bases from J, leaving 10 bases between. This CDR3 is CASSPRQTNYGYTF. The CDR3 DNA reads as TGCGCCAGCAGCCCCCGACAGACTAACTATGGCTACACCTTC.

The chain employs TRBV19 and TRBJ1-1; D gene unclear. Looked up from germline, CDR1 is LNHDA and CDR2 is SQIVND (reference sequence). The CDR3 runs to 14 residues. V was clipped by 0 bases and J by 7 bases, with 12 bases between them. CDR3 loop: CASSIDKRYIEAFF. The CDR3 coding sequence is TGTGCCAGTAGTATAGATAAGCGCTACATTGAAGCTTTCTTT.

This sequence joins TRBV5-6 and TRBJ1-4; 7 bases map to TRBD1. Germline V lookup: CDR1 SGHDT, CDR2 YYEEEE. J was trimmed by 5 bases and V by 0 bases; bases with no gene match: 7. CDR3 length: 16 residues. In DNA, the CDR3 is TGTGCCAGCAGCTTGGGGGCCGGGACAGCAAATGAAAAACTGTTTTTT. This encodes CASSLGAGTANEKLFF.